The 5 T cell receptor beta chains in this list originate from one sample, sequenced in a study of human T cells and chemical hapten exposure. Time point meaning: pre-sensitization, week 0. Treatment described: therapeutic diphenylcyclopropenone sensitization with weekly scalp DPC. MiXCR, run by TCRdb on the RACE reads, gives a single entry per CDR3 protein. The data show 250,000 to 300,000 distinct CDR3 sequences, roughly 7.4% seen once. The specimen was whole blood, collected in connection with sensitization to the hapten diphenylcyclopropenone (DPC). These TCRs come from a man aged 18 to 35 with alopecia areata. Some clones in this sample may be carry-over from other donors' samples.

This clonotype was detected only a few times. This rearrangement joins TRBV7-2 to TRBJ2-3; 8 nucleotides line up with TRBD2. CDR3 size: 16 residues. Looked up from germline, CDR1 is SGHTA and CDR2 is FQGNSA. V was pared by 6 bases and J by 5 bases, with 13 bases of the junction left unmatched. The CDR3 spells CASRETPSGGVDTQYF. CDR3 in DNA: TGTGCCAGCAGGGAGACCCCGAGCGGGGGTGTAGATACGCAGTATTTT. Using reference TRBV7-2 and TRBJ2-3 for the parts outside the CDR3, the full variable domain is GAGVSQSPSNKVTEKGKDVELRCDPISGHTALYWYRQSLGQGLEFLIYFQGNSAPDKSGLPSDRFSAERTGGSVSTLTIQRTQQEDSAVYLCASRETPSGGVDTQYFGPGTRLTVL.

This sequence joins TRBV11-3 and TRBJ2-3, with D hard to call. Trimming removed 0 bases from V and 2 bases from J, with 9 bases in between. Germline V gene sequence: CDR1 SGHNT, CDR2 YENEEA. This CDR3 has 15 residues. The CDR3, as DNA: TGTGCCAGCAGCTTAGAGATGGGCTACACAGATACGCAGTATTTT. Residues: CASSLEMGYTDTQYF.

This clonotype has just a few counts. J is TRBJ2-7 and V is TRBV28; the match to TRBD1 covers 8 bases. CDR1 MDHEN and CDR2 SYDVKM come from the germline V gene. The CDR3 has 11 residues. V gave up 3 bases and J gave up 12 bases; unmatched junction bases: 4. CDR3 nucleotides: TGTGCCAGCAGTTTGCGGGACAGGATGTACTTC. Amino acids: CASSLRDRMYF.

The chain carries TRBV5-1 and TRBJ1-6; D is unresolved. Germline V gene data show CDR1 as SGHRS and CDR2 as YFSETQ. The CDR3 length is 12 residues. The germline V and J ends were trimmed by 5 bases and 5 bases, with 5 bases remaining between them. This CDR3 is CASRQNNSPLHF. DNA of the CDR3: TGCGCCAGCAGACAGAATAATTCACCCCTCCACTTT.

The rearrangement uses TRBV11-2 and TRBJ2-5; TRBD2 is a possible D gene (5 bases). Looked up from germline, CDR1 is SGHAT and CDR2 is FQNNGV. The CDR3 spans 13 residues. V gave up 5 bases and J gave up 5 bases, with 12 bases separating them. For the CDR3, the DNA is TGTGCCAGCAGCCAACTAGTGGCCGAGACCCAGTACTTC. It is translated as CASSQLVAETQYF.